This TCR beta chain was obtained from a study of tumor-infiltrating lymphocytes in localized non-small cell lung cancer. Findings and limits, study-wide: Only some patients had TCR sequencing, depending on available tissue.

Germline CDR1 and CDR2: SGHAT and FQNNGV. With 0 bases removed from V and 2 bases from J, the gap between germline ends came to 5 bases. The CDR3 sequence is 14 residues long. As regards this clone: What it binds is unknown.

TCRdb's table, derived via immunoSEQ multiplex PCR, lists solely in-frame clones and lacks some. The sample contains over 9,000 clones, 84% of which appear only once. This chain joins TRBV11-2 and TRBJ1-5; D is unresolved. The origin of this receptor is a human donor with non-small cell lung cancer. What was sequenced was lung tumor tissue. CDR3 bases: TGTGCCAGCAGCTTAGATGGGGGCAATCAGCCCCAGCATTTT. Encoded protein: CASSLDGGNQPQHF.